This TCR beta chain was obtained from a study of Tregs in tolerant kidney transplant recipients. General study results and limits: Few patients were studied, so findings need validation in larger groups. Biological reproducibility was not directly addressed in this study. Antigen-driven expansion was suggested because donor-specific Tregs expanded more than all Tregs in tolerant patients.

In regard to this clone: Its antigen is still unknown.

Recipients received nonmyeloablative bone marrow transplants from related graft donors, with transient mixed chimerism. Unstimulated Tregs (CD4+CD25+CD127-) and CD4+CD25- non-Tregs were sorted from PBMCs. TCRdb's table, derived via immunoSEQ multiplex PCR, lists solely in-frame clones and lacks some. The repertoire holds 90,000 or so clones, with 90% to 95% as singletons. V was cut by 2 bases and J by 4 bases, with 11 bases left in between. In germline, CDR1 is MNHNS, CDR2 SASEGT. This CDR3 contains 14 residues. The starting material was CD4+ T cells from blood (PBMCs), obtained 12 months after the transplant. The chain joins TRBV6-1 to TRBJ1-1; D is possibly TRBD1 (5 bases). The TCR sequence derives from a human patient who received a combined kidney and bone marrow transplant. The graft donor may be the source of some T cells. CDR3 loop: CASSERGSTTEAFF. CDR3 DNA sequence: TGTGCCAGCAGTGAACGGGGGTCGACCACTGAAGCTTTCTTT.